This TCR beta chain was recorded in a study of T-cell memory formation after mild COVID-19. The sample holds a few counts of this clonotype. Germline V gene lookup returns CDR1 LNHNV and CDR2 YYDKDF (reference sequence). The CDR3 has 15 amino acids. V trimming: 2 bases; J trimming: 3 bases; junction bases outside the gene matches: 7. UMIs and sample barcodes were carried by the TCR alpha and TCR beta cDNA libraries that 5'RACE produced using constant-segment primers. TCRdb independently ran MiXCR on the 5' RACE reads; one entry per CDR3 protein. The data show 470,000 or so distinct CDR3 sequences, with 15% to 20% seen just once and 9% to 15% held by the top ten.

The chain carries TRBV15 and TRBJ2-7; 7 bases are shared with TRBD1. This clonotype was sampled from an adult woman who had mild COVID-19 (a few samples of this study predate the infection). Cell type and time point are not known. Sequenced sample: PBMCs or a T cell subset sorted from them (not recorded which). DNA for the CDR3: TGTGCCACCAGCAGACACCGGGACAGAGACTACGAGCAGTACTTC. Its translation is CATSRHRDRDYEQYF.